Sequencing of this T cell receptor (beta chain) was carried out in a study of blood T cell repertoires in COVID-19. Germline V gives CDR1 SEHNR, CDR2 FQNEAQ (reference sequence). This CDR3 spans 14 amino acids. Trimming cost V 1 base and J 2 bases, with 6 bases left between them. In the authors' methods: Reference gene primers were amplified, and this amplification served to estimate nucleated cell counts. Produced via immunoSEQ multiplex PCR; TCRdb's table is partial and in-frame only. That table is the source of V, J and clone size, and D and trimming were worked out from the DNA. Seen here are under 75,000 clones, around 87% observed once, and the top ten hold 2.5% to 3%.

The chain recombines TRBV7-9 with TRBJ1-3; TRBD1 might be the D (5 bases). The sequence came from a man aged 45-65 years with acute or convalescent COVID-19. Material: peripheral blood. The CDR3 DNA is TGTGCCAGCAGCTTAGAGACAGCTGGAAACACCATATATTTT. This gives the protein CASSLETAGNTIYF.